This TCR beta chain was found in a study of T-cell reconstitution after alpha-beta-depleted transplantation in children. This sample's TCRbeta library carried unique molecular identifier barcodes. In TCRdb, the PCR reads were re-called with MiXCR into one record per CDR3 protein. The repertoire includes about 180,000 distinct CDR3 sequences, 11% of them detected once, and about 12% sits in the top ten. The table lists this clonotype with many counts. CDR3 size: 14 residues. The germline CDR1 and CDR2 sequences are SGHKS and YYEKEE (reference sequence). V was shortened by 4 bases and J by 4 bases, with 9 bases between the two germline ends.

The receptor was derived from a boy younger than 10 with acute myeloid leukemia, due to receive a stem cell transplant. The sequences come from PBMCs, collected before TCRalphabeta/CD19-depleted stem cell transplant. This chain connects TRBV5-5 to TRBJ1-6; maybe TRBD1 (5 bases). The CDR3 region has the DNA TGTGCCAGCAGCCCAGGGAGGTATAATTCACCCCTCCACTTT. This encodes CASSPGRYNSPLHF.